This TCR beta chain derives from a study of cytomegalovirus exposure and HLA in healthy donors. V trimming: 5 bases; J trimming: 6 bases; junction bases outside the gene matches: 1. Germline V gene lookup returns CDR1 SGHTA and CDR2 FQGTGA. This CDR3 comprises 14 residues. Comment on this clone: Its antigen is undetermined.

Study findings and constraints: In vitro checks showed that a few CMV-associated chains really do target CMV antigens.

Primers for the PCR totalled 60 Vbeta and 13 Jbeta. TCRdb's copy holds only in-frame clones and misses some; the assay was immunoSEQ multiplex PCR. The repertoire holds around 100,000 clones, around three quarters seen once, with approximately 3% in the top ten. The chain recombines TRBV7-3 with TRBJ2-1; TRBD2 aligns across 13 bases. This receptor was identified in a woman between 18 and 30 years old in good health and CMV-seropositive. Sequenced: PBMCs. CDR3 sequence reads: CASSRTSGSNEQFF. The CDR3 DNA reads TGTGCCAGCAGCCGGACTAGCGGGAGCAATGAGCAGTTCTTC.